A single sample gave rise to the 5 T cell receptor beta chains below, sequenced in a study of cytomegalovirus exposure and HLA in healthy donors. TCRdb keeps only in-frame clones here, not all; method: immunoSEQ multiplex PCR. This sample has roughly 150,000 clones, with 85% to 90% found just once. The sequenced sample was PBMCs. Receptor source: a woman under 30 in good health and CMV-seropositive.

J is TRBJ2-4 and V is TRBV7-8, with a possible D match to TRBD2 (6 bases). Germline loops: CDR1 SGHVS, CDR2 FQNEAQ. Trimming removed 5 bases at V and 2 bases at J, with 19 bases between. The CDR3 runs 17 residues. CDR3 sequence: CASSPRESGITKNIQYF. The DNA for the CDR3 is TGTGCCAGCAGCCCTCGGGAGAGTGGTATAACCAAAAACATTCAGTACTTC.

This clone appeared a single time. The genes are TRBV2 and TRBJ1-4; possible D gene TRBD1, 6 bases. Germline assignment: CDR1 SNHLY and CDR2 FYNNEI. Trimming pared 4 bases from V and 8 bases from J, leaving 17 bases between. CDR3 length equals 15 residues. The CDR3 region has the DNA TGTGCCAGCAGTGCTCACGGGGGGCAGCAGGAAAAACTGTTTTTT. This gives the protein CASSAHGGQQEKLFF. The whole variable domain, filled in from reference TRBV2 and TRBJ1-4, reads EPEVTQTPSHQVTQMGQEVILRCVPISNHLYFYWYRQILGQKVEFLVSFYNNEISEKSEIFDDQFSVERPDGSNFTLKIRSTKLEDSAMYFCASSAHGGQQEKLFFGSGTQLSVL.

Of note for this clone: Distinct nucleotide sequences in the sample also encode this CDR3. The J gene is TRBJ1-4, the V gene TRBV28; 12 positions match TRBD1. V trimming: 6 bases; J trimming: 5 bases; junction bases outside the gene matches: 1. The length of the CDR3 is 14 residues. In germline, CDR1 is MDHEN, CDR2 SYDVKM. CDR3 protein: CASRGTGGNEKLFF. CDR3 DNA sequence: TGTGCCAGCAGAGGGACAGGGGGCAATGAAAAACTGTTTTTT.

V and J are TRBV30 and TRBJ1-3; weak D call: TRBD1 (5 bases). The CDR3 runs 14 residues. The V gene's germline CDR1 is GTSNPN and CDR2 SVGIG (reference sequence). V was cut by 2 bases and J by 8 bases, with 16 bases left in between. CDR3 loop: CAWSQGLVPHTIYF. CDR3 nucleotide sequence: TGTGCCTGGAGTCAGGGTTTGGTTCCCCACACCATATATTTT.

This rearrangement joins TRBV7-9 to TRBJ2-1, with D possibly matching TRBD1 (5 bases). V lost 7 bases to trimming and J lost 0 bases, with 10 bases between them. Germline-derived CDR1 and CDR2 are SEHNR and FQNEAQ (reference sequence). The CDR3 runs 14 residues. The CDR3 nucleotides read TGTGCCAGCACCGACAGCGACTCCTACAATGAGCAGTTCTTC. This gives the protein CASTDSDSYNEQFF.